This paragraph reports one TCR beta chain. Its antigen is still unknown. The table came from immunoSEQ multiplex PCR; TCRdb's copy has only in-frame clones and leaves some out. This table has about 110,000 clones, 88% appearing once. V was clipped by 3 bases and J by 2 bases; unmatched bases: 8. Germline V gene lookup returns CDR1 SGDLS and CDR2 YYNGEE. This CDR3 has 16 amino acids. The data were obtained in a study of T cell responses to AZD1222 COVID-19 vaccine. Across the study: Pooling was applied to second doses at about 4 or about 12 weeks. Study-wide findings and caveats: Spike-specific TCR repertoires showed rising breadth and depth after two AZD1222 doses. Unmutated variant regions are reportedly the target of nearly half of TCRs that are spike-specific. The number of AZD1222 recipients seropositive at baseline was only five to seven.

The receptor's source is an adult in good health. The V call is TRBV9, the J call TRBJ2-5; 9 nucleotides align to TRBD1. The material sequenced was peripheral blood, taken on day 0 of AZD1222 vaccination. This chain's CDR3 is CASSAGTGTGQETQYF. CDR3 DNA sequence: TGTGCCAGCAGCGCGGGGACGGGGACAGGGCAAGAGACCCAGTACTTC.